This T cell receptor (beta chain) was recorded in a study of blood T cell repertoires in COVID-19. Turning to the study itself: Samples of COVID-19 (acute and convalescent) were obtained from the United States, Italy and Spain. The analysed material was cDNA or gDNA that came from T cells, B-cell-depleted T cells, or PBMCs.

Original processing notes: Amplified reference gene primers provided the basis for estimating nucleated cell counts. Only in-frame clones appear in the TCRdb table, and some are missing; sequencing was by immunoSEQ multiplex PCR. That table is the source of V, J and clone size, and D and trimming were worked out from the DNA. The sample has approximately 90,000 clones; approximately 80% are singletons. Germline values: CDR1 KGHDR, CDR2 SFDVKD. There are 17 residues in the CDR3. V shed 3 bases and J 6 bases; nucleotides not matched to a gene: 11. The TCR sequence derives from a man between 65 and 85 years old with acute or convalescent COVID-19. V gene TRBV24-1 combines with J gene TRBJ2-3, with 10 bases identical to TRBD2. The sequencing sample was made of peripheral blood. CDR3 region: CATSDLPGAGGQDTQYF. Written as DNA, the CDR3 is TGTGCCACCAGTGATCTGCCGGGAGCGGGGGGGCAGGATACGCAGTATTTT.